The 6 T cell receptor beta chains in this list originate from one sample, sequenced in a study of blood T cell repertoires in COVID-19 (TCRdb year 2020). Library preparation employed the immunoSEQ multiplex PCR assay. The table was pulled from immuneACCESS by TCRdb, which kept in-frame rearrangements only. Such tables lose some clones; where checked, under half of the loss comes from unresolved V genes, and the rest has no known cause. The sample profile shows about 3,400 clones; about 85% of them were found once. Jointly, the top ten make up 21% of the sample. Sequences were obtained from peripheral blood. These receptors came from a human donor in a cohort sampled during active COVID-19.

This chain connects TRBV6-2 or TRBV6-3 to TRBJ2-2; no definite D call. This CDR3 is built from 13 residues. Trimming removed 7 bases at V and 3 bases at J, with 9 bases between. The V gene's germline CDR1 is MNHEY and CDR2 SVGEGT. CDR3 residues: CASNPTHTGELFF. The CDR3 DNA reads as TGTGCCAGCAACCCGACTCACACCGGGGAGCTGTTTTTT.

The chain joins TRBV30 to TRBJ1-1; possibly TRBD1 for D (5 bases). Trimming took 3 bases from V and 11 from J, leaving 16 bases between them. The CDR3 loop spans 12 amino acids. Germline loops: CDR1 GTSNPN, CDR2 SVGIG (reference sequence). The CDR3 coding sequence is TGTGCCTGGAGCTTGGGGGGAATAAGCGCTTTCTTT. Translated: CAWSLGGISAFF.

To note about this clone: One end of the junction is discordant with germline, which a read error may explain. The rearrangement links TRBV10-2 to TRBJ2-3; no definite D call. The germline V gene encodes CDR1 WSHSY and CDR2 SAAADI. The CDR3 has 14 residues. CDR3 protein: CAGSQVTSTDTQYF. CDR3 nucleotides: TGCGCCGGCAGTCAGGTTACTAGCACAGATACGCAGTATTTT.

The rearrangement links TRBV7-3 to TRBJ2-3; D is ambiguous. V was clipped by 1 base and J by 1 base, with 15 bases between them. Germline CDR1 is SGHTA and CDR2 is FQGTGA. The CDR3 is made up of 17 amino acids. The CDR3 reads CASSLSPSRLGTDTQYF. The CDR3 region has the DNA TGTGCCAGCAGCTTAAGCCCGTCCCGGTTAGGCACAGATACGCAGTATTTT.

This clone has more than one count but fewer than ten. The rearrangement links TRBV9 to TRBJ2-1; TRBD2 matches at 15 bases. V gave up 5 bases and J gave up 7 bases; unmatched junction bases: 1. CDR1 and CDR2 (germline): SGDLS, YYNGEE. The CDR3 covers 14 residues. The CDR3 here is CASSGTSGGNEQFF. The DNA of the CDR3 is TGTGCCAGCAGTGGGACTAGCGGGGGGAATGAGCAGTTCTTC. Supplemented by reference TRBV9 and TRBJ2-1, the full variable domain reads DSGVTQTPKHLITATGQRVTLRCSPRSGDLSVYWYQQSLDQGLQFLIQYYNGEERAKGNILERFSAQQFPDLHSELNLSSLELGDSALYFCASSGTSGGNEQFFGPGTRLTVL.

The chain combines TRBV5-4 with TRBJ2-1; 9 bases are a match to TRBD1. Per germline, CDR1 SGHNT and CDR2 YYREEE (reference sequence). With 0 bases clipped from V and 2 bases from J, the junction kept 0 bases outside the gene matches. This CDR3 is 15 amino acids long. The CDR3 DNA is TGTGCCAGCAGCTTGGGACAGGGGGCCTACAATGAGCAGTTCTTC. Translation: CASSLGQGAYNEQFF.